The 21 T cell receptor beta chains presented below share a single source sample, sequenced in a study of T cell clones after liver transplantation (dated by TCRdb to between 2018 and 2021). Preparation of the library involved the immunoSEQ multiplex PCR assay. Sourced from immuneACCESS, this table was stored by TCRdb with only in-frame sequences that have V and J called. A share of the clones is absent; for the studies checked, an unresolved V gene accounts for under half, and the remainder has no known explanation. Present in this sample are about 120,000 clones, 90% of which were seen just once. The top ten constitute about 0.8% of the sample. The material was CD4+ T cells from blood, obtained 12 months after liver transplant. These receptors were obtained from a human patient who received a liver transplant. After a transplant, the donor of the graft may account for some T cells.

The chain is built from TRBV6-1 and TRBJ1-3; D call uncertain. Trimming took off 0 bases at V and 4 bases at J, with 10 bases between the two ends. The CDR3 is 15 residues long. The germline gives CDR1 MNHNS, CDR2 SASEGT. CDR3 coding DNA: TGTGCCAGCAGTGAAGCTGGGGTAACAGGAAACACCATATATTTT. Encoded protein: CASSEAGVTGNTIYF.

V is TRBV18 and J is TRBJ2-3, with 10 bases aligning to TRBD2. V gave up 5 bases and J gave up 1 base; unmatched junction bases: 9. The CDR3 contains 17 residues. Germline lookup yields CDR1 KGHSH and CDR2 LQKENI. This CDR3 reads CASSKGLARIGTDTQYF. CDR3 nucleotides: TGTGCCAGCTCAAAGGGACTAGCGAGGATAGGCACAGATACGCAGTATTTT.

J is TRBJ2-3 and V is TRBV11-3; TRBD1 agrees at 8 bases. The V gene end was trimmed by 7 bases and the J gene end by 4 bases; junction bases not matched to a gene: 10. Germline loops: CDR1 SGHNT, CDR2 YENEEA. The CDR3 covers 15 residues. CDR3 protein: CASTLGQGFADTQYF. The CDR3 nucleotides read TGTGCCAGCACCCTCGGACAGGGATTCGCAGATACGCAGTATTTT.

This chain uses TRBV7-9 with TRBJ2-3, with 7 bases identical to TRBD2. This CDR3 has 15 amino acids. CDR1 is SEHNR, CDR2 FQNEAQ, per germline (reference sequence). V trimming: 2 bases; J trimming: 5 bases; junction bases outside the gene matches: 7. The CDR3 sequence: CASSLKAGPGDTQYF. The CDR3 nucleotides are TGTGCCAGCAGCTTAAAAGCGGGACCGGGAGATACGCAGTATTTT.

This clone was seen only a few times. The rearrangement joins TRBV2 to TRBJ1-1; TRBD1 matches 8 bases. This CDR3 region has 17 residues. CDR1 SNHLY and CDR2 FYNNEI come from the germline V gene. The V segment lost 6 bases and the J segment 1 base; nucleotides outside the gene matches: 13. CDR3 sequence: CASSEMTGVGPNTEAFF. CDR3 in DNA: TGTGCCAGCAGCGAGATGACAGGGGTGGGGCCGAACACTGAAGCTTTCTTT.

The chain links TRBV7-9 to TRBJ2-1; 7 nucleotides match TRBD2. Germline V gives CDR1 SEHNR, CDR2 FQNEAQ (reference sequence). V shed 8 bases, J shed 6 bases, and the junction held 7 bases outside the gene matches. CDR3 size: 13 residues. The CDR3 DNA follows: TGTGCCAGCTCTGGGTCGGGGGGCAATGAGCAGTTCTTC. Its translation: CASSGSGGNEQFF.

The V and J genes are TRBV19 and TRBJ2-4, with D uncertain. The CDR3 has 15 amino acids. V lost 4 bases to trimming and J lost 1 base, with 11 bases between them. CDR1 LNHDA and CDR2 SQIVND come from the germline V gene (reference sequence). CDR3 bases: TGTGCCAGTAGTAGCCCCCCACCGGCCAAAAACATTCAGTACTTC. Protein: CASSSPPPAKNIQYF.

The chain combines TRBV30 with TRBJ2-5; TRBD1 might be the D (5 bases). The CDR3 runs to 14 residues. Trimming took 4 bases from V and 5 from J, leaving 17 bases between them. In germline, CDR1 is GTSNPN, CDR2 SVGIG (reference sequence). The CDR3 reads CAWTLFGAGETQYF. The DNA of the CDR3 is TGTGCCTGGACCCTGTTCGGAGCAGGGGAGACCCAGTACTTC.

The V and J genes are TRBV2 and TRBJ2-7; TRBD1 is a possible D gene (5 bases). The germline V gene has CDR1 SNHLY and CDR2 FYNNEI. Trimming shortened V by 7 bases and J by 5 bases, and 21 bases separated the two germline ends. CDR3 length equals 15 residues. CDR3 bases: TGTGCCAGCAACCTTCAGGGTAAGAGTACGAACGAGCAGTACTTC. Protein product: CASNLQGKSTNEQYF.

The V call is TRBV2, the J call TRBJ2-7, with TRBD1 matching 9 bases. This CDR3 is built from 12 residues. Losses at the gene ends were 6 bases for V and 6 bases for J; bases not matched to a gene: 3. Germline CDR1 is SNHLY and CDR2 is FYNNEI. The CDR3 region is CASSWTGAEQYF. For the CDR3, the DNA is TGTGCCAGCAGCTGGACAGGGGCCGAGCAGTACTTC.

This chain joins TRBV6-5 and TRBJ1-5; D uncertain. Deletions cut 5 bases from V and 9 bases from J, with 11 bases between. The CDR3 is 12 amino acids. CDR1 and CDR2 (germline): MNHEY, SVGAGI. CDR3 sequence reads: CASSPPIGPQHF. Written as DNA, the CDR3 is TGTGCCAGCAGTCCACCGATAGGGCCCCAGCATTTT.

The V gene is TRBV5-1, the J gene TRBJ2-7; 12 nucleotides line up with TRBD1. The CDR3 is made up of 14 amino acids. J was trimmed by 7 bases and V by 4 bases; bases with no gene match: 6. Germline V gene data show CDR1 as SGHRS and CDR2 as YFSETQ. The CDR3 sequence is CASSLGTGGGEQYF. CDR3 in DNA: TGCGCCAGCAGCCTAGGGACAGGGGGCGGGGAGCAGTACTTC.

The chain is built from TRBV7-2 and TRBJ2-6; 8 bases match TRBD1. Germline V lookup: CDR1 SGHTA, CDR2 FQGNSA. The CDR3 covers 16 residues. The J segment lost 2 bases and the V segment lost 5 bases, leaving 5 bases of the junction unmatched. The CDR3 loop reads CASSAAGGTGANVLTF. The DNA for the CDR3 is TGTGCCAGCAGCGCAGCAGGGGGCACTGGGGCCAACGTCCTGACTTTC.

The chain couples TRBV6-1 to TRBJ1-5; D uncertain. The V end was cut by 3 bases, the J end by 0 bases, with 6 bases between. The CDR3 has 14 residues. The germline V gene encodes CDR1 MNHNS and CDR2 SASEGT. The CDR3 DNA follows: TGTGCCAGCAGTGAGACAAATAGCAATCAGCCCCAGCATTTT. Its protein product is CASSETNSNQPQHF.

The chain combines TRBV18 with TRBJ2-5; weak D call: TRBD1 (5 bases). This CDR3 has 14 amino acids. Per germline, CDR1 KGHSH and CDR2 LQKENI. Trimming took off 1 base at V and 4 bases at J, with 10 bases between the two ends. CDR3 DNA sequence: TGTGCCAGCTCACCACGGGGCCTCCGAGAGACCCAGTACTTC. This translates into CASSPRGLRETQYF.

The chain is built from TRBV6-5 and TRBJ2-7, with 8 positions matching TRBD1. The CDR3 is made up of 16 amino acids. CDR1 MNHEY and CDR2 SVGAGI come from the germline V gene. V trimming: 4 bases; J trimming: 6 bases; junction bases outside the gene matches: 14. The chain's CDR3 is CASSSGGGQGLGEQYF. The CDR3 region has the DNA TGTGCCAGCAGTTCCGGCGGCGGACAGGGTCTGGGCGAGCAGTACTTC.

The rearrangement joins TRBV28 to TRBJ2-7; 8 bases agree with TRBD1. Germline CDR1 is MDHEN and CDR2 is SYDVKM. There are 16 residues in the CDR3. The V and J ends lost 7 bases and 2 bases, in that order; junction bases with no gene match: 13. CDR3: CASKKGQTGVTYEQYF. Here the CDR3 DNA reads TGTGCCAGCAAGAAAGGTCAGACAGGGGTGACCTACGAGCAGTACTTC.

V is TRBV28 and J is TRBJ2-2; 9 bases are shared with TRBD1. The CDR3 runs 14 residues. Germline V gene sequence: CDR1 MDHEN, CDR2 SYDVKM. Unmatched junction bases numbered 2, after V lost 5 bases and J lost 4 bases. CDR3 coding DNA: TGTGCCAGCAGTGGGGACAGGGTCACCGGGGAGCTGTTTTTT. This gives the protein CASSGDRVTGELFF. The full variable domain, completed using reference TRBV28 and TRBJ2-2, is DVKVTQSSRYLVKRTGEKVFLECVQDMDHENMFWYRQDPGLGLRLIYFSYDVKMKEKGDIPEGYSVSREKKERFSLILESASTNQTSMYLCASSGDRVTGELFFGEGSRLTVL.

The rearrangement links TRBV5-6 to TRBJ2-7, with D possibly TRBD2 on 7 matching bases. The CDR3 contains 14 residues. Germline lookup yields CDR1 SGHDT and CDR2 YYEEEE. V was cut by 0 bases and J by 6 bases, with 13 bases left in between. CDR3 bases: TGTGCCAGCAGCTTGGAATGGGGGGGCGGCGAGCAGTACTTC. This encodes CASSLEWGGGEQYF.

This chain links TRBV7-7 with TRBJ2-5, with 8 bases aligning to TRBD1. Germline V lookup: CDR1 SSHAT, CDR2 FNYEAQ (reference sequence). The ends lost 5 bases at V and 3 bases at J; junction bases unmatched: 2. The CDR3 covers 13 residues. The CDR3 loop reads CASSPTGEETQYF. CDR3 coding DNA: TGTGCCAGCAGCCCGACAGGGGAAGAGACCCAGTACTTC.

This chain connects TRBV11-3 to TRBJ2-7; a possible D gene is TRBD1 (6 bases). The germline V gene has CDR1 SGHNT and CDR2 YENEEA. The length of the CDR3 is 15 residues. V shed 5 bases and J shed 5 bases, with 19 bases lying between them. The CDR3 spells CASSPTGIGVHEQYF. CDR3 nucleotide sequence: TGTGCCAGCAGCCCAACAGGGATTGGAGTCCACGAGCAGTACTTC.